The sequence of this T cell receptor (beta chain) was determined in a study of blood T cell repertoires in COVID-19. Sequencing used immunoSEQ multiplex PCR; TCRdb keeps in-frame clones, though not all of them. The table lists 79,000 or so clones, 70% to 90% of them singletons. V was pared by 6 bases and J by 7 bases, with 15 bases between. CDR3 length: 13 residues. Germline lookup yields CDR1 MDHEN and CDR2 SYDVKM. Sequenced input: peripheral blood. This receptor was identified in a man in his sixties with COVID-19, enrolled during active disease. The chain is built from TRBV28 and TRBJ2-5; D is unclear. The CDR3 region has the DNA TGTGCCAGCAGCCCGTCCGGTTCAGGGACCCAGTACTTC. Encoded protein: CASSPSGSGTQYF.